This entry lists 15 T cell receptor beta chains sequenced from one sample in a study of cytomegalovirus exposure and HLA in healthy donors. 13 Jbeta primers and 60 Vbeta primers were used for the PCR. Assay: immunoSEQ multiplex PCR; the TCRdb copy retains only in-frame clones and omits some. This table holds 150,000 or so clones, more than 9.5% found once. Sequencing was performed on PBMCs. These TCRs come from a man between 50 and 59 years old in good health and CMV-seronegative.

This clone was picked up a small number of times. The chain links TRBV6-5 to TRBJ2-1; 15 bases are a match to TRBD2. Per the germline V gene, CDR1 is MNHEY and CDR2 is SVGAGI. After removal of 5 bases from V and 7 bases from J, the junction contained 3 bases not matched to a gene. The CDR3 length is 15 residues. CDR3 in DNA: TGTGCCAGCAGTAGGGGGACTAGCGGGAGGAATGAGCAGTTCTTC. Its protein is CASSRGTSGRNEQFF.

This clone appeared a few times. V usage is TRBV25-1 and J usage is TRBJ2-4, with D possibly matching TRBD1 (5 bases). With 3 bases removed from V and 3 bases from J, the gap between germline ends came to 6 bases. The CDR3 spans 13 residues. Germline CDR1 reads MGHDK; CDR2 reads SYGVNS. The CDR3 here is CASSEQGKNIQYF. The DNA for the CDR3 is TGTGCCAGCAGTGAGCAGGGCAAAAACATTCAGTACTTC.

This clone turned up a few times. The chain uses TRBV28 and TRBJ1-5; no clear D. Germline V CDR1 and CDR2: MDHEN, SYDVKM. V was shortened by 3 bases and J by 11 bases, with 8 bases between the two germline ends. The CDR3 runs to 11 residues. CDR3 DNA: TGTGCCAGCAGTTTTACGGTCTCCCAGCATTTT. It specifies CASSFTVSQHF.

This clone was counted a few times. The chain has TRBV28 and TRBJ1-2; 7 positions agree with TRBD1. Germline V gene sequence: CDR1 MDHEN, CDR2 SYDVKM. The CDR3 is made up of 14 amino acids. Trimming at V came to 6 bases and at J to 5 bases, leaving 9 bases not matched to a gene. The CDR3 loop reads CASREAGQKYGYTF. The CDR3 bases are TGTGCCAGCAGGGAGGCGGGACAGAAGTATGGCTACACCTTC.

The chain is built from TRBV29-1 and TRBJ2-7; TRBD1 matches at 8 bases. This CDR3 comprises 13 residues. CDR1 SQVTM and CDR2 ANQGSEA come from the germline V gene. Losses at the gene ends were 2 bases for V and 0 bases for J; bases not matched to a gene: 0. The CDR3 DNA reads TGCAGCGTTGAAACAGGGGGCTCCTACGAGCAGTACTTC. Amino acids: CSVETGGSYEQYF.

The chain joins TRBV6-1 to TRBJ2-6, with 7 bases lining up with TRBD1. This CDR3 is 19 amino acids long. J gave up 2 bases and V 1 base, and 11 bases lay outside the gene matches. CDR1 is MNHNS and CDR2 is SASEGT in the germline V gene. Here the CDR3 reads CASSEGGRGSRPGANVLTF. CDR3 nucleotide sequence: TGTGCCAGCAGTGAAGGCGGCAGGGGGTCGCGTCCTGGGGCCAACGTCCTGACTTTC.

The chain combines TRBV30 with TRBJ1-3; TRBD1 aligns across 8 bases. Germline CDR1 is GTSNPN and CDR2 is SVGIG (reference sequence). V shed 5 bases and J 0 bases; nucleotides not matched to a gene: 6. This CDR3 comprises 15 residues. The CDR3 is CAWGRTGISGNTIYF. CDR3 in DNA: TGTGCCTGGGGTAGGACAGGGATCTCTGGAAACACCATATATTTT.

This clone was observed a handful of times. The chain has TRBV14 and TRBJ2-7, with D tentatively TRBD2 (6 bases). In germline, CDR1 is SGHDN, CDR2 FVKESK. V was trimmed by 0 bases and J by 8 bases, leaving 14 bases between them. The CDR3 has 14 residues. The CDR3 DNA reads as TGTGCCAGCAGCCAAGATCTTATACTAGCCAAGCAGTACTTC. It yields the protein CASSQDLILAKQYF.

The rearrangement links TRBV30 to TRBJ1-1; 7 bases match TRBD1. CDR1 GTSNPN and CDR2 SVGIG come from the germline V gene (reference sequence). V gave up 6 bases and J gave up 0 bases; unmatched junction bases: 16. The CDR3 length is 17 residues. The CDR3 sequence: CACFPREQGTMNTEAFF. The CDR3, as DNA: TGTGCCTGCTTTCCCCGCGAACAGGGGACCATGAACACTGAAGCTTTCTTT. The whole variable domain, remainder taken from reference TRBV30 and TRBJ1-1, is SQTIHQWPATLVQPVGSPLSLECTVEGTSNPNLYWYRQAAGRGLQLLFYSVGIGQISSEVPQNLSASRPQDRQFILSSKKLLLSDSGFYLCACFPREQGTMNTEAFFGQGTRLTVV.

V usage is TRBV7-3 and J usage is TRBJ2-2, with 9 bases identical to TRBD2. The CDR3 has 16 residues. The germline CDR1 and CDR2 sequences are SGHTA and FQGTGA. The junction had 8 bases not matched to a gene; V was cut back by 5 bases and J by 4 bases. The CDR3 DNA sequence: TGTGCCAGCAGCAGCTTTGGGACTAGCAGCACCGGGGAGCTGTTTTTT. It encodes CASSSFGTSSTGELFF.

The rearrangement uses TRBV11-2 and TRBJ1-1, with TRBD1 identical over 8 bases. In germline, CDR1 is SGHAT, CDR2 FQNNGV. The CDR3 runs to 12 residues. V gave up 5 bases and J gave up 11 bases; unmatched junction bases: 7. CDR3 amino acids: CASSRAGQGAFF. In DNA form, the CDR3 reads TGTGCCAGCAGCCGGGCCGGACAGGGCGCTTTCTTT.

In the case of this clone: One junction end disagrees with the germline gene, perhaps due to a read error. The V call is TRBV6-6, the J call TRBJ2-7; D gene unclear. This CDR3 contains 13 residues. The germline gives CDR1 MNHNY, CDR2 SVGAGI (reference sequence). CDR3 residues: CASSYGLYYEQYF. The CDR3 DNA reads TGTGCCAGCAGTTACGGCCTTTACTACGAGCAGTACTTT.

On this clone: This likely came from a read error, as a far larger clone is one base away. The chain combines TRBV30 with TRBJ2-7; 9 nucleotides agree with TRBD2. The CDR3 is 15 residues long. Per germline, CDR1 GTSNPN and CDR2 SVGIG (reference sequence). In nucleotides, the CDR3 is TGTGCCAGGAGTTCCCCGCGGGAGGGCCCCTACGAGCAGTACTTC. Amino acid sequence: CARSSPREGPYEQYF.

J is TRBJ2-7 and V is TRBV7-6, with 8 bases matching TRBD1. With 5 bases clipped from V and 5 bases from J, the junction kept 11 bases outside the gene matches. Germline V gives CDR1 SGHVS, CDR2 FNYEAQ. The CDR3 contains 15 residues. The CDR3, as DNA: TGTGCCAGCAGCCTAGGAGGGCAGGGGGCCCACGAGCAGTACTTC. Its protein product is CASSLGGQGAHEQYF.

The V call is TRBV7-8, the J call TRBJ2-3; maybe TRBD1 (5 bases). Trimming shortened V by 5 bases and J by 0 bases, and 15 bases separated the two germline ends. This CDR3 comprises 16 residues. From germline, CDR1 is SGHVS and CDR2 FQNEAQ. CDR3 loop: CASSRTRPTSTDTQYF. CDR3 sequence (DNA): TGTGCCAGCAGCCGGACACGGCCCACTAGCACAGATACGCAGTATTTT.